The 17 T cell receptor beta chains reported below all come from one sample, sequenced in a study of cytomegalovirus exposure and HLA in healthy donors. Sequencing used immunoSEQ multiplex PCR; TCRdb keeps in-frame clones, though not all of them. The table has tens of thousands of clones, 84% seen once. Specimen: PBMCs. The receptor set was obtained from a woman aged 18-29 years in good health and CMV-seropositive.

A few counts support this clone. V usage is TRBV30 and J usage is TRBJ1-2; D possibly corresponds to TRBD1 (6 bases). Germline CDR1 GTSNPN, CDR2 SVGIG (reference sequence). The CDR3 has 14 residues. The ends were cut back, 3 bases at V and 7 bases at J, with 18 bases in the middle. The CDR3, as DNA: TGTGCCTGGAGACGGGGCAGGGGATTGAGTGGCTACACCTTC. Its translation: CAWRRGRGLSGYTF.

The chain is built from TRBV15 and TRBJ2-7; TRBD2 is a possible D gene (6 bases). Germline V CDR1 and CDR2: LNHNV, YYDKDF (reference sequence). Trimming left V 0 bases short and J 3 bases short, with 9 bases between. The CDR3 extends over 14 amino acids. DNA for the CDR3: TGTGCCACCAGCAGAGAGGGGGGAGGCTACGAGCAGTACTTC. It encodes CATSREGGGYEQYF.

This sequence joins TRBV30 and TRBJ2-7; the D is unclear. Germline CDR1 and CDR2: GTSNPN and SVGIG (reference sequence). V lost 0 bases and J 5 bases, leaving 17 bases between the germline ends. The CDR3 has 15 amino acids. CDR3 nucleotides: TGTGCCTGGAGTGTATTGAGAAATCCGCGCCACGAGCAGTACTTC. Its translation: CAWSVLRNPRHEQYF.

The chain joins TRBV7-9 to TRBJ1-2; 12 nucleotides agree with TRBD1. The J segment lost 3 bases and the V segment lost 5 bases, leaving 7 bases of the junction unmatched. The germline gives CDR1 SEHNR, CDR2 FQNEAQ (reference sequence). The CDR3 has 16 amino acids. The CDR3: CASSPRDRGPDYGYTF. For the CDR3, the DNA is TGTGCCAGCAGCCCTAGGGACAGGGGGCCCGACTATGGCTACACCTTC.

Only a few counts were recorded for this clone. This chain connects TRBV7-9 to TRBJ2-5, with 7 bases lining up with TRBD1. The CDR3 is 14 amino acids. Germline V lookup: CDR1 SEHNR, CDR2 FQNEAQ (reference sequence). Losses at the gene ends were 5 bases for V and 1 base for J; bases not matched to a gene: 4. The CDR3 coding sequence is TGTGCCAGCAGCACCCGGGACAGCCAAGAGACCCAGTACTTC. Translated, it gives CASSTRDSQETQYF. The whole variable domain, filled in from reference TRBV7-9 and TRBJ2-5, reads DTGVSQNPRHKITKRGQNVTFRCDPISEHNRLYWYRQTLGQGPEFLTYFQNEAQLEKSRLLSDRFSAERPKGSFSTLEIQRTEQGDSAMYLCASSTRDSQETQYFGPGTRLLVL.

CDR3 region: CASSPRRTGNTIYF. In DNA, the CDR3 is TGTGCCAGCAGTCCTAGGAGGACTGGAAACACCATATATTTT. The chain combines TRBV6-5 with TRBJ1-3; D is unresolved. Deletions cut 5 bases from V and 2 bases from J, with 10 bases between. The CDR3 extends over 14 amino acids. The germline V gene encodes CDR1 MNHEY and CDR2 SVGAGI.

V usage is TRBV7-6 and J usage is TRBJ1-1; tentatively, D is TRBD1 (6 bases). This CDR3 spans 12 amino acids. CDR1 and CDR2 (germline): SGHVS, FNYEAQ. V was trimmed by 4 bases and J by 5 bases, leaving 8 bases between them. The DNA of the CDR3 is TGTGCCAGCAGCTCACAGGGAACTGAAGCTTTCTTT. This codes for CASSSQGTEAFF.

This clone appeared a few times. The rearrangement joins TRBV2 to TRBJ2-7; tentatively, D is TRBD2 (5 bases). Germline CDR1 and CDR2: SNHLY and FYNNEI. The V end lost 2 bases, the J end lost 7 bases, and 6 bases lay between the germline ends. The CDR3 is 11 residues long. The CDR3 nucleotides are TGTGCCAGCAGTGAACCGGGAGAGCAGTACTTC. Its protein product is CASSEPGEQYF.

The chain recombines TRBV5-4 with TRBJ2-1, with TRBD2 identical over 15 bases. Germline values: CDR1 SGHNT, CDR2 YYREEE (reference sequence). This CDR3 has 17 residues. With 0 bases clipped from V and 4 bases from J, the junction kept 2 bases outside the gene matches. CDR3 loop: CASSLGTSGGAYNEQFF. The CDR3, as DNA: TGTGCCAGCAGCTTGGGGACTAGCGGGGGGGCTTACAATGAGCAGTTCTTC.

This sequence joins TRBV6-5 and TRBJ2-7; 7 bases match TRBD1. V was pared by 6 bases and J by 3 bases, with 8 bases of the junction left unmatched. The germline gives CDR1 MNHEY, CDR2 SVGAGI. There are 14 residues in the CDR3. The CDR3 loop reads CASSLRQGLYEQYF. Here the CDR3 DNA reads TGTGCCAGCAGCTTGCGACAGGGTCTCTACGAGCAGTACTTC.

The genes are TRBV30 and TRBJ2-3, with D unresolved. The V end lost 3 bases, the J end lost 5 bases, and 3 bases lay between the germline ends. The CDR3 is 10 amino acids. The germline CDR1 and CDR2 sequences are GTSNPN and SVGIG (reference sequence). CDR3 bases: TGTGCCTGGAGGCGAGATACGCAGTATTTT. The encoded protein is CAWRRDTQYF.

The chain recombines TRBV28 with TRBJ1-2; D is ambiguous. CDR1 MDHEN and CDR2 SYDVKM come from the germline V gene. The CDR3 is made up of 14 amino acids. Trimming shortened V by 3 bases and J by 0 bases, and 8 bases separated the two germline ends. CDR3 amino acids: CASSLETTNYGYTF. The DNA for the CDR3 is TGTGCCAGCAGTTTGGAAACTACTAACTATGGCTACACCTTC.

The gene calls are TRBV9 and TRBJ2-5, with 9 bases aligning to TRBD1. The germline gives CDR1 SGDLS, CDR2 YYNGEE. With 4 bases clipped from V and 4 bases from J, the junction kept 8 bases outside the gene matches. The length of the CDR3 is 15 residues. This CDR3 is CASSKTTGQGETQYF. DNA of the CDR3: TGTGCCAGCAGCAAGACGACGGGACAGGGAGAGACCCAGTACTTC. The entire variable domain, with the rest obtained from reference TRBV9 and TRBJ2-5, is as follows: DSGVTQTPKHLITATGQRVTLRCSPRSGDLSVYWYQQSLDQGLQFLIQYYNGEERAKGNILERFSAQQFPDLHSELNLSSLELGDSALYFCASSKTTGQGETQYFGPGTRLLVL.

V is TRBV28 and J is TRBJ2-5; D is possibly TRBD2 (5 bases). The V end was cut by 5 bases, the J end by 1 base, with 14 bases between. From germline, CDR1 is MDHEN and CDR2 SYDVKM. The CDR3 spans 15 residues. CDR3 in amino acids: CASSGPRESQETQYF. DNA of the CDR3: TGTGCCAGCAGTGGCCCCCGGGAATCCCAAGAGACCCAGTACTTC.

In DNA form, the CDR3 reads TGCGCCAGCAGCTTGTTGAGTAGCCGAGAGACCCAGTACTTC. This gives the protein CASSLLSSRETQYF. The V and J genes are TRBV5-1 and TRBJ2-5; D not certain. Trimming left V 1 base short and J 4 bases short, with 11 bases between. The CDR3 covers 14 residues. Germline V gives CDR1 SGHRS, CDR2 YFSETQ.

V usage is TRBV5-1 and J usage is TRBJ1-6; D perhaps matches TRBD1 (6 bases). The CDR3 is 15 residues long. Germline V CDR1 and CDR2: SGHRS, YFSETQ. V was clipped by 0 bases and J by 7 bases, with 11 bases between them. CDR3 DNA: TGCGCCAGCAGCTTGGCGTATCAGGGGAATTCACCCCTCCACTTT. Amino acid sequence: CASSLAYQGNSPLHF.

This chain links TRBV18 with TRBJ1-5; D is unresolved. This CDR3 spans 16 amino acids. CDR1 is KGHSH, CDR2 LQKENI, per germline. Trimming took off 6 bases at V and 5 bases at J, with 20 bases between the two ends. CDR3 bases: TGTGCCAGCTCGCCTACAGTTCGCGGAGCGGATCAGCCCCAGCATTTT. Translated: CASSPTVRGADQPQHF.